The TCR beta chain described here comes from a study of cytomegalovirus exposure and HLA in healthy donors. Study-level points and caveats: An observed cluster of highly shared sequence variants was recorded as a likely sequencing artifact.

The V gene end was trimmed by 8 bases and the J gene end by 1 base; junction bases not matched to a gene: 13. Germline V gene data show CDR1 as SNHLY and CDR2 as FYNNEI. CDR3 length: 16 residues. In the case of this clone: Its antigen remains unidentified.

In the PCR, 60 Vbeta and 13 Jbeta primers were used. Sequencing was performed with immunoSEQ multiplex PCR; in TCRdb, only in-frame clones are kept and a portion is missing. The table shows some 170,000 clones, with 82% occurring only once. The specimen sequenced was PBMCs. The source of this sequence is a girl aged 5 to 17 in good health and CMV-seropositive. J is TRBJ1-1 and V is TRBV2; TRBD1 matches 7 bases. CDR3 in amino acids: CASAKDSGTANTEAFF. The CDR3 nucleotides read TGTGCCAGCGCGAAAGATTCCGGGACAGCGAACACTGAAGCTTTCTTT.